The sequence of this TCR beta chain was determined in a study of regulatory T cells (dated by TCRdb to 2017 to 2018). Study-level background: The study compared T-cell receptor beta repertoires of sorted regulatory, conventional CD4+ and CD8+ T cells between CD3G-deficient patients and healthy controls. Overall study results and their limits: In patients, repertoires had restricted unique TRB V-J pairs and skewed V and J gene usage, with regulatory T cells showing the most marked changes. Conventional CD4+ T cells from CD3G-deficient patients were enriched for hydrophobic residues at CDR3 positions 6 and 7, suggesting more self-reactive specificities.

For the multiplex PCR, 52 forward TRBV primers and 13 reverse TRBJ primers were used, and amplification bias was corrected with both assay-based and computational methods. Within the immunoSEQ assay, multiplex PCR amplified rearranged TRB loci from genomic DNA. An Illumina HiSeq platform was used to sequence the TRB amplicons. On the authors' methods: Custom algorithms error-filtered the raw sequences and aligned the raw sequences to reference gene sequences, after which the immunoSEQ online tools were used for analysis. Productive and nonproductive TRB rearrangement frequencies were evaluated among both unique and total sequences. For TRB CDR3 positions 6 and 7, hydrophobicity together with amino acid composition served as the basis for assessing self-reactivity potential. Group comparisons used t tests, Mann-Whitney tests or two-way ANOVA run in Prism software. As stored in TCRdb, this immuneACCESS dataset retains in-frame rearrangements with V and J assigned. A fraction of the clones does not appear; measured against another copy, unresolved V genes explain less than half of the discrepancy, and the remainder lacks a known reason. The V and J calls and clone size come from that table; D and trimming were worked out from the DNA. The sample table holds almost 30,000 clones, of which approximately 90% were seen once. The biggest ten clones account for 1.5% to 1.9% of the sample.

The trim is 3 bases for V and 0 bases for J, with a gap of 9 bases between the germline ends. The CDR3, from cysteine to phenylalanine, totals 14 residues. The DNA shown is the 42-base CDR3, in frame from base 1. CDR1 KGHSH and CDR2 LQKENI were looked up in the germline V gene. All CD3G-deficient patients had evidence of autoimmunity, which was more severe in two of the patients. At the time of testing, the patients were between 2 and 39 years old, and their CD4+ and CD8+ T cells had reduced naive proportions and increased memory proportions. CD4+ cells were FACS-sorted into CD25-high CD127-low regulatory T cells and CD25-low CD127-high conventional CD4+ T cells. A handful of individuals with CD3G deficiency made up the patient group. An international network of physicians spanning the United States, Europe and Asia provided the patient samples and clinical data. Peripheral blood mononuclear cells were isolated by Ficoll density separation.

Comments on this clone: What this receptor recognizes is not known. No much larger clone is present one base from it, and per-base qualities are unavailable.

The receptor was derived from a person under 30 with CD3G deficiency. Sequencing was done on a sample of conventional CD4+ T cells sorted from blood. This receptor chain uses TRBV18 and TRBJ2-7, with the D call perhaps TRBD1 or TRBD2, as 5 bases match in each case. The DNA sequence follows: TGTGCCAGCTCACCGGGACGGAGCTCCTACGAGCAGTACTTC. Translated, this is CASSPGRSSYEQYF.